These 3 T cell receptor beta chains came from one sample sequenced in a study of metastatic and nonmetastatic thyroid tumors. Until they underwent thyroid surgery, no patient had received any treatment. Via MiXCR, TCRdb re-called the PCR reads. The sample lists about 20,000 clones, about a fifth occurring once. The specimen sequenced was blood. The receptors derive from a female donor with papillary thyroid cancer or a benign thyroid nodule (not recorded which). Some clones in this sample may be carry-over from other donors' samples.

The V call is TRBV5-1, the J call TRBJ2-7, with 10 bases matching TRBD1. The junction had 5 bases not matched to a gene; V was cut back by 4 bases and J by 1 base. The CDR3 loop spans 15 amino acids. Germline values: CDR1 SGHRS, CDR2 YFSETQ. CDR3 coding DNA: TGCGCCAGCAGCCTGGGGACAGGGGATTCCTACGAGCAGTACTTC. This sequence encodes CASSLGTGDSYEQYF.

The rearrangement links TRBV4-1 to TRBJ2-7; possible D gene TRBD2, 6 bases. This CDR3 comprises 15 residues. Germline V CDR1 and CDR2: MGHRA, YSYEKL. Trimming took 6 bases from V and 3 from J, leaving 18 bases between them. The DNA of the CDR3 is TGCGCCAGCAGTCTTACACCGGGACTTAACTACGAGCAGTACTTC. Encoded protein: CASSLTPGLNYEQYF.

This clone was counted many times. V usage is TRBV11-2 and J usage is TRBJ1-2; tentatively, D is TRBD1 (5 bases). The CDR3 totals 14 residues. Trimming shortened V by 1 base and J by 5 bases, and 11 bases separated the two germline ends. Germline CDR1 and CDR2: SGHAT and FQNNGV. The CDR3: CASSLGQIGYGYTF. As DNA, the CDR3 is TGTGCCAGCAGCTTAGGACAGATAGGTTATGGCTACACCTTC. Supplemented by reference TRBV11-2 and TRBJ1-2, the full variable domain reads EAGVAQSPRYKIIEKRQSVAFWCNPISGHATLYWYQQILGQGPKLLIQFQNNGVVDDSQLPKDRFSAERLKGVDSTLKIQPAKLEDSAVYLCASSLGQIGYGYTFGSGTRLTVV.